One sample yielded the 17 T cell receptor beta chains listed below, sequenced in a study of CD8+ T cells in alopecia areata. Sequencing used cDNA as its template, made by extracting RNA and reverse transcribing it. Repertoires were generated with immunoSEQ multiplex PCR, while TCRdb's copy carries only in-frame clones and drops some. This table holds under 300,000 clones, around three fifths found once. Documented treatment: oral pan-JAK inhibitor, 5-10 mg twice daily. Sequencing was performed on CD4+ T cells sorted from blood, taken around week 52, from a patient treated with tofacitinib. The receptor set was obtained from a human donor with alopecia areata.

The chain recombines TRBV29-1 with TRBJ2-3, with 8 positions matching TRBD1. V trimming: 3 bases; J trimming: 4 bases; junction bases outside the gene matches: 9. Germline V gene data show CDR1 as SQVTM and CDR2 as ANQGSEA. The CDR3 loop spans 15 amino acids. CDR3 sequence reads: CSVEWTDRAADTQYF. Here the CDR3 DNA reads TGCAGCGTTGAGTGGACGGACAGGGCCGCAGATACGCAGTATTTT.

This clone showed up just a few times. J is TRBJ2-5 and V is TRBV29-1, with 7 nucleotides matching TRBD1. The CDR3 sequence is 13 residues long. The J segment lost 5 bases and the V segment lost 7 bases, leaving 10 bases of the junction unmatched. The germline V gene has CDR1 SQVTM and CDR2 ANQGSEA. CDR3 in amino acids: CSAGDSGGETQYF. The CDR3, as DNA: TGCAGCGCTGGGGACAGTGGGGGTGAGACCCAGTACTTC.

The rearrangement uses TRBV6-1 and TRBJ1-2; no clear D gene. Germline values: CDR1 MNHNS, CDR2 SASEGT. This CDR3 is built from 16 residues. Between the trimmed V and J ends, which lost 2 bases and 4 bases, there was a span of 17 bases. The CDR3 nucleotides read TGTGCCAGCAGTGAACCGGCCCACGACTATTCCTATGGCTACACCTTC. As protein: CASSEPAHDYSYGYTF.

CDR3 nucleotide sequence: TGTGCCAGCAGTGAATTCAGTAGCGGGGTGCTAGCCAAAAACATTCAGTACTTC. Translation: CASSEFSSGVLAKNIQYF. The chain joins TRBV25-1 to TRBJ2-4, with 8 bases that match TRBD2. The CDR3 covers 18 residues. Germline lookup yields CDR1 MGHDK and CDR2 SYGVNS. The V gene end was trimmed by 1 base and the J gene end by 0 bases; junction bases not matched to a gene: 8.

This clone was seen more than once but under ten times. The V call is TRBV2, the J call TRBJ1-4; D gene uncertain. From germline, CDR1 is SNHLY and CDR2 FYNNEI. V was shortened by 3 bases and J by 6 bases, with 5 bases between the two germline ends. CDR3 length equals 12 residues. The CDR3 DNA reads TGTGCCAGCAGTGATAGGGATGAAAAACTGTTTTTT. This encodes CASSDRDEKLFF.

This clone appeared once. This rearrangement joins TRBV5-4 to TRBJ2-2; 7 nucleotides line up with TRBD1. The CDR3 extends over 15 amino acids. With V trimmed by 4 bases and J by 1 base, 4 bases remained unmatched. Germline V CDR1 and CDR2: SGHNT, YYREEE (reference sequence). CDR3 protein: CASSQGQWNTGELFF. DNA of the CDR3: TGTGCCAGCAGCCAGGGACAGTGGAACACCGGGGAGCTGTTTTTT.

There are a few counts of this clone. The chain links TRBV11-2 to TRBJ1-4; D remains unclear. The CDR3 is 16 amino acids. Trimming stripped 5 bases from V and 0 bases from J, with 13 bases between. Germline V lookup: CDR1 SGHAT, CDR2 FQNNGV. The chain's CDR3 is CASSPFSITTNEKLFF. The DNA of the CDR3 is TGTGCCAGCAGCCCGTTTTCTATTACAACTAATGAAAAACTGTTTTTT.

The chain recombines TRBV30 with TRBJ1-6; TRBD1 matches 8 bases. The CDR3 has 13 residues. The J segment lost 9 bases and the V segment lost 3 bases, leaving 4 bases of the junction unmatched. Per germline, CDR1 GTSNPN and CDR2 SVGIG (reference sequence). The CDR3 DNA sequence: TGTGCCTGGAGGACAGGGGTTAGTTCACCCCTCCACTTT. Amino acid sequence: CAWRTGVSSPLHF. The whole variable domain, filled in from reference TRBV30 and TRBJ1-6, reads SQTIHQWPATLVQPVGSPLSLECTVEGTSNPNLYWYRQAAGRGLQLLFYSVGIGQISSEVPQNLSASRPQDRQFILSSKKLLLSDSGFYLCAWRTGVSSPLHFGNGTRLTVT.

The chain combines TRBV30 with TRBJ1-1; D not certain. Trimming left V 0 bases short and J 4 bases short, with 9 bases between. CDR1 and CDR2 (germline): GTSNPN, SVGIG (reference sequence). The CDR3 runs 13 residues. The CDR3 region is CAWSVTAVTEAFF. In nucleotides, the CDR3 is TGTGCCTGGAGTGTTACAGCAGTCACTGAAGCTTTCTTT.

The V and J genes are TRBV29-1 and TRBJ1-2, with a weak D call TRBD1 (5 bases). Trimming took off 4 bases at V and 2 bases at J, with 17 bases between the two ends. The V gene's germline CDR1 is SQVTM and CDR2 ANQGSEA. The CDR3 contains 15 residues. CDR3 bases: TGCAGCGTTGTAGGTTCATTGGGGCCCAACTATGGCTACACCTTC. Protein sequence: CSVVGSLGPNYGYTF.

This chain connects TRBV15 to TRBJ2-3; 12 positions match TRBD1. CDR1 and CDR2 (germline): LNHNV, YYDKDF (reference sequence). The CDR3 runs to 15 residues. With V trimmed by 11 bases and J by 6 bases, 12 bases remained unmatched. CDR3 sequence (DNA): TGTGCCGGAGCAGAGGGGACAGGGGGCAAGGATACGCAGTATTTT. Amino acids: CAGAEGTGGKDTQYF.

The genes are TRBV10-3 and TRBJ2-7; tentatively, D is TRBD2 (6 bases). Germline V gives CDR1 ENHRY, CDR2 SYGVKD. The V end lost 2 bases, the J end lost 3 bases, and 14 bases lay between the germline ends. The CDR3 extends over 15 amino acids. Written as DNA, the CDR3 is TGTGCCATCAGTGAGGGAGGGAGTTGGGGCTACGAGCAGTACTTC. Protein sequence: CAISEGGSWGYEQYF.

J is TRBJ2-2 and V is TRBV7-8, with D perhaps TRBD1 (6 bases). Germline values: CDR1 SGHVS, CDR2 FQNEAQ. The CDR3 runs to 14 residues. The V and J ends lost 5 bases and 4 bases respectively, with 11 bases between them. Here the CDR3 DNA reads TGTGCCAGCAGCCGGGGACATCCCACCGGGGAGCTGTTTTTT. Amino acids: CASSRGHPTGELFF.

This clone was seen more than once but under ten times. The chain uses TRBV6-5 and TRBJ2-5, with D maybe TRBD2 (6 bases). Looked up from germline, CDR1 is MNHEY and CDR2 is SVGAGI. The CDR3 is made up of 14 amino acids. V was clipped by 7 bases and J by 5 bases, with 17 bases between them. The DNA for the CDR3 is TGTGCCAGCAAAGACCAGGGACTGTTTGAGACCCAGTACTTC. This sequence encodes CASKDQGLFETQYF.

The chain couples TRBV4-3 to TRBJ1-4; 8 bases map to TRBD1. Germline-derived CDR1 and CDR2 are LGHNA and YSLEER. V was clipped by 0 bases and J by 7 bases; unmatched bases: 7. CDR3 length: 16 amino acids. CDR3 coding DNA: TGCGCCAGCAGCCAAGACTTAAGACAGGGGAGTGAAAAACTGTTTTTT. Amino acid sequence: CASSQDLRQGSEKLFF.

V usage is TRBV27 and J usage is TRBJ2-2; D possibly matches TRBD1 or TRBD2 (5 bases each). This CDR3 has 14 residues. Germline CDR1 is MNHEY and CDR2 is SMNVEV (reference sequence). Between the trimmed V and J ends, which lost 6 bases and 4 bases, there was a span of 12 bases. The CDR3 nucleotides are TGTGCCAGCAGCATGGGACGGTTCACCGGGGAGCTGTTTTTT. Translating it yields CASSMGRFTGELFF.

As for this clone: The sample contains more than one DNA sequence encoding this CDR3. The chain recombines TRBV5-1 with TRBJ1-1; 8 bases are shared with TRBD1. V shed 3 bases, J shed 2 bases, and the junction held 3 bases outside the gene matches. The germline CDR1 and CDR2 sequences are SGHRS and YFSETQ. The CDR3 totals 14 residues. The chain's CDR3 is CASSSQGANTEAFF. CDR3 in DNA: TGCGCCAGCAGCTCCCAGGGGGCTAACACTGAAGCTTTCTTT.